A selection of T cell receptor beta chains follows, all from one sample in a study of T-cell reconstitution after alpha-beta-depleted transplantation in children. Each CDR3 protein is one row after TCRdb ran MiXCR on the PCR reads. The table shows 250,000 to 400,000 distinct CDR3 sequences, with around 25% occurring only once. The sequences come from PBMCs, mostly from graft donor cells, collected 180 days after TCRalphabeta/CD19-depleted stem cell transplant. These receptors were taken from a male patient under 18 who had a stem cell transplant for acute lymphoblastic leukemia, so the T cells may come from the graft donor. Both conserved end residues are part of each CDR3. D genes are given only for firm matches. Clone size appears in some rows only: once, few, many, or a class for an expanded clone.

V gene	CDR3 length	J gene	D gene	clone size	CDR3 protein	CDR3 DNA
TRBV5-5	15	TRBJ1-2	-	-	CASSLAQGCCYGYTF	TGTGCCAGCAGCTTGGCCCAGGGTTGTTGCTATGGCTACACCTTC
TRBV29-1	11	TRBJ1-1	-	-	CSVGPETEAFF	TGCAGCGTTGGGCCCGAGACTGAAGCTTTCTTT
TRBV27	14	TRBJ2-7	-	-	CASSFVGGTYEQYF	TGTGCCAGCAGTTTTGTCGGGGGCACCTACGAGCAGTACTTC
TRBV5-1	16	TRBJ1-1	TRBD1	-	CASSFRQGLMNTEAFF	TGCGCCAGCAGCTTTAGACAGGGTTTGATGAACACTGAAGCTTTCTTT
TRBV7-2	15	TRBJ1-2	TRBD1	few	CASSIRQGRGYGYTF	TGTGCCAGCAGCATTCGACAGGGAAGAGGCTATGGCTACACCTTC
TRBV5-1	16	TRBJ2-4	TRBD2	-	CASSLKIAGGMDIQYF	TGCGCCAGCAGCCTAAAAATAGCGGGAGGGATGGACATTCAGTACTTC
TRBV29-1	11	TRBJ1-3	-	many	CSVEWFDTIYF	TGCAGCGTTGAATGGTTTGACACCATATATTTT
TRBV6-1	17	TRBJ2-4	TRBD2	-	CASSEAVGLVSKNIQYF	TGTGCCAGCAGTGAAGCAGTCGGACTAGTCAGCAAAAACATTCAGTACTTC
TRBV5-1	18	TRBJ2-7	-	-	CASSLVVVGQGSAYEQYF	TGCGCCAGCAGCTTGGTCGTAGTGGGCCAGGGATCGGCCTACGAGCAGTACTTC
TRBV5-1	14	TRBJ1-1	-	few	CASSVTGLSTEAFF	TGCGCCAGCAGCGTTACAGGGTTGAGCACTGAAGCTTTCTTT
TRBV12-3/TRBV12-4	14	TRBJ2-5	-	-	CASSFDAPQETQYF	TGTGCCAGCAGTTTCGACGCGCCTCAAGAGACCCAGTACTTC
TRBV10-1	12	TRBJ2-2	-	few	CASSENTGELFF	TGCGCCAGCAGTGAAAATACCGGGGAGCTGTTTTTT
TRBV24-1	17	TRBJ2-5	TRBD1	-	CATSDSPGTGGMETQYF	TGTGCCACCAGTGATTCCCCAGGGACAGGGGGAATGGAGACCCAGTACTTC
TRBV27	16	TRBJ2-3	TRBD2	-	CASSLGRVLATDTQYF	TGTGCCAGCAGCCTAGGTCGGGTACTAGCGACAGATACGCAGTATTTT
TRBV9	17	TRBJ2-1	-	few	CASSPNRGQFSYNEQFF	TGTGCCAGCAGCCCAAATAGAGGACAGTTCTCCTACAATGAGCAGTTCTTC
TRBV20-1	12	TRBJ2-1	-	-	CSARKTYNEQFF	TGCAGTGCTAGGAAAACCTACAATGAGCAGTTCTTC
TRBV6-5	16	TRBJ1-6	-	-	CASSYSRTVTNSPLHF	TGTGCCAGCAGTTACTCCCGTACAGTGACTAATTCACCCCTCCACTTT
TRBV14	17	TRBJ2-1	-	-	CASSQERSLASYNEQFF	TGTGCCAGCAGCCAAGAGAGGTCACTAGCATCCTACAATGAGCAGTTCTTC
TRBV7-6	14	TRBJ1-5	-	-	CASSRVTGDQPQHF	TGTGCCAGCAGCCGCGTGACAGGTGATCAGCCCCAGCATTTT
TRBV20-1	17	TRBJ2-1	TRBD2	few	CSASHKGLAFSYNEQFF	TGCAGTGCTAGCCATAAGGGACTAGCGTTTTCCTACAATGAGCAGTTCTTC
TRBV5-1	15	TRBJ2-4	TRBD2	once	CASSLVREGKNIQYF	TGCGCCAGCAGCTTGGTGCGGGAGGGAAAAAACATTCAGTACTTC
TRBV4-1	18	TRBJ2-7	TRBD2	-	CASSPPGGRREGSYEQYF	TGCGCCAGCAGCCCACCAGGGGGTAGGCGGGAGGGGTCGTACGAGCAGTACTTC
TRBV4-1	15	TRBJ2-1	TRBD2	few	CASSQIGGRRHEQFF	TGCGCCAGCAGCCAGATTGGCGGGAGGAGACATGAGCAGTTCTTC
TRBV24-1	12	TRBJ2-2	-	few	CATSDSGRKLFF	TGTGCCACCAGTGATTCCGGACGGAAGCTGTTTTTT
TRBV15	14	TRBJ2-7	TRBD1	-	CATSRTTGGNEQYF	TGTGCCACCAGCAGAACGACAGGGGGTAACGAGCAGTACTTC
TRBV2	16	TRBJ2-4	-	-	CASKYRILGAKNIQYF	TGTGCCAGCAAGTATAGGATTCTTGGAGCCAAAAACATTCAGTACTTC
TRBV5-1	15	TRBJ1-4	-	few	CASSLTSGLNEKLFF	TGCGCCAGCAGCTTGACGTCCGGCCTTAATGAAAAACTGTTTTTT
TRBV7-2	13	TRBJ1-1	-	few	CASSFVTGTEAFF	TGTGCCAGCAGCTTTGTAACAGGGACTGAAGCTTTCTTT
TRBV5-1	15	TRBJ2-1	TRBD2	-	CASEVASGPYNEQFF	TGCGCCAGCGAGGTGGCTAGCGGGCCTTACAATGAGCAGTTCTTC
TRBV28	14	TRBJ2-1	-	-	CASSFRQVGNEQFF	TGTGCCAGCAGTTTCAGACAGGTCGGGAATGAGCAGTTCTTC
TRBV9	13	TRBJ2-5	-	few	CASSWGDGETQYF	TGTGCCAGCAGCTGGGGGGATGGTGAGACCCAGTACTTC
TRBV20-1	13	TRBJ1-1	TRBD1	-	CSATGTGITEAFF	TGCAGTGCAACCGGGACAGGGATCACTGAAGCTTTCTTT
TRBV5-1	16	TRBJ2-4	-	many	CASSTRDGLAKNIQYF	TGCGCCAGCAGCACCCGGGACGGACTAGCCAAAAACATTCAGTACTTC
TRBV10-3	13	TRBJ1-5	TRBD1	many	CAISQTGNQPQHF	TGTGCCATCAGCCAGACAGGGAATCAGCCCCAGCATTTT
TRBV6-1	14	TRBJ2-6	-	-	CASSPRTGFDVLTF	TGTGCCAGCAGCCCTAGGACTGGGTTCGACGTCCTGACTTTC
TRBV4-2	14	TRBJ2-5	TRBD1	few	CASSRGQGLETQYF	TGTGCCAGCAGCCGGGGACAGGGGCTTGAGACCCAGTACTTC
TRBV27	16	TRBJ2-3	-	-	CASRDSPTLATDTQYF	TGTGCCAGCAGGGATAGTCCCACCCTTGCCACAGATACGCAGTATTTT
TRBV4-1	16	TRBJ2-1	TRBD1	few	CASSLRQGAGYNEQFF	TGCGCCAGCAGCCTAAGACAGGGGGCGGGCTACAATGAGCAGTTCTTC
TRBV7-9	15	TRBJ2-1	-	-	CASSLAHYDPNEQFF	TGTGCCAGCAGCTTAGCGCACTATGACCCCAATGAGCAGTTCTTC
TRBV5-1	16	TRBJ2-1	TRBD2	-	CASSLGLAGEGYKQFF	TGCGCCAGCAGCTTGGGACTAGCGGGAGAGGGGTATAAGCAGTTCTTC
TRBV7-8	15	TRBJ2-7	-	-	CASSLKAGAPYEQYF	TGTGCCAGCAGCTTAAAGGCGGGGGCCCCCTACGAGCAGTACTTC
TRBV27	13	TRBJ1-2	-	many	CASSFTSLGGYTF	TGTGCCAGCAGTTTTACATCCTTGGGTGGCTACACCTTC
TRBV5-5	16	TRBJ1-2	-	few	CASSFDLSGGNYGYTF	TGTGCCAGCAGCTTCGACCTCAGTGGGGGGAACTATGGCTACACCTTC
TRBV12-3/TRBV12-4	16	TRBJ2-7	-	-	CASSYDSALSSYEQYF	TGTGCCAGCAGTTATGATTCGGCCCTCTCGTCCTACGAGCAGTACTTC
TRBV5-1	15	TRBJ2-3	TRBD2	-	CASTMTSGGGDKQYF	TGCGCCAGCACCATGACTAGCGGAGGAGGGGATAAGCAGTATTTT
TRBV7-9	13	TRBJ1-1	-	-	CASSIKAGTEAFF	TGTGCCAGCAGCATTAAAGCTGGCACTGAAGCTTTCTTT
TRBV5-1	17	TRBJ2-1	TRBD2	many	CASSGARAGGPVNEQFF	TGCGCCAGCAGCGGGGCTCGTGCGGGGGGCCCCGTCAATGAGCAGTTCTTC
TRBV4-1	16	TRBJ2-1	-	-	CASSQVSRFPYNEQFF	TGCGCCAGCAGCCAAGTTTCTAGGTTCCCCTACAATGAGCAGTTCTTC
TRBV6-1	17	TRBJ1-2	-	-	CASSSKPYRVEDDGYTF	TGTGCCAGCAGTAGCAAACCGTACAGGGTGGAGGATGATGGCTACACCTTC
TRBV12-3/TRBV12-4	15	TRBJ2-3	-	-	CASSLTGGAGDTQYF	TGTGCCAGCAGTTTGACGGGTGGGGCTGGCGATACGCAGTATTTT
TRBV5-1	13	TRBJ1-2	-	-	CASSLDRLYGYTF	TGCGCCAGCAGCTTGGACAGGCTTTATGGCTACACCTTC
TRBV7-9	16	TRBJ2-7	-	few	CASSLSSWAAPYEQYF	TGTGCCAGCAGCTTATCGTCTTGGGCAGCACCCTACGAGCAGTACTTC
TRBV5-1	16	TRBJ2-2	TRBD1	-	CAISLILQGAHRVLFF	TGCGCCATCAGCTTGATACTCCAGGGGGCGCATCGGGTGCTGTTTTTT
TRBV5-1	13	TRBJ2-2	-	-	CASSLVVAGELFF	TGCGCCAGCAGCTTGGTTGTAGCCGGGGAGCTGTTTTTT
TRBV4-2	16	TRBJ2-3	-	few	CASSEGTGEDSDTQYF	TGTGCCAGCAGTGAAGGTACGGGAGAGGATTCAGATACGCAGTATTTT
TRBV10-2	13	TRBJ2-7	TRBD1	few	CASFTTGVHEQYF	TGCGCCAGCTTTACTACAGGGGTCCACGAGCAGTACTTC
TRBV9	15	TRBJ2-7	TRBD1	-	CASSVGDRGSYEQYF	TGTGCCAGCAGCGTAGGCGACAGGGGGTCCTACGAGCAGTACTTC
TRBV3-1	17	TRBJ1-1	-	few	CASRMGVVGKLNTEAFF	TGTGCCAGCAGGATGGGGGTAGTGGGGAAATTGAACACTGAAGCTTTCTTT